Listed below are T cell receptor beta chains from one sample, sequenced in a study of blood T cell repertoires in COVID-19. This table comes from immunoSEQ multiplex PCR, and its TCRdb copy is limited to in-frame clones, with some not included. The sample has around 190,000 clones, about four fifths seen once. The sequenced sample was peripheral blood. The source is a woman in her thirties or forties with COVID-19, enrolled during active disease. Each CDR3 is given with its conserved first and last residue. D genes are given only for firm matches. Size is stated for part of the rows, as once, few or many counts, or as a class when the clone is expanded.

v_call: TRBV20-1
clone_size: -
d_call: TRBD1
j_call: TRBJ2-1
cdr3_nt: TGCAGTCTCCAGGGGGCAAATGAGCAGTTCTTC
cdr3_aa: CSLQGANEQFF

v_call: TRBV7-2
clone_size: -
d_call: -
j_call: TRBJ1-1
cdr3_nt: TGTGCCAGCAGCGTGGGACTTTTGAACACTGAAGCTTTCTTT
cdr3_aa: CASSVGLLNTEAFF

v_call: TRBV12-5
clone_size: -
d_call: -
j_call: TRBJ1-1
cdr3_nt: TGTGCTAGTGGTTTGAGCTCGAACACTGAAGCTTTCTTT
cdr3_aa: CASGLSSNTEAFF

v_call: TRBV6-5
clone_size: -
d_call: -
j_call: TRBJ1-5
cdr3_nt: TGTGCCAGCAGCCCGGCGGCCTTCAATCAGCCCCAGCATTTT
cdr3_aa: CASSPAAFNQPQHF

v_call: TRBV5-5
clone_size: once
d_call: -
j_call: TRBJ1-1
cdr3_nt: TGTGCCAGCAGACGCAGCCCCCAGACTATCTTTACTGAAGCTTTCTTT
cdr3_aa: CASRRSPQTIFTEAFF

v_call: TRBV30
clone_size: -
d_call: TRBD1
j_call: TRBJ1-1
cdr3_nt: TGTGCCTGGAGTCAACAGGGGCGGGGTGAAGCTTTCTTT
cdr3_aa: CAWSQQGRGEAFF

v_call: TRBV12-3/TRBV12-4
clone_size: -
d_call: -
j_call: TRBJ2-1
cdr3_nt: TGTGCCAGCAGTTCCGGCTACAATGAGCAGTTCTTC
cdr3_aa: CASSSGYNEQFF

v_call: TRBV2
clone_size: -
d_call: -
j_call: TRBJ1-5
cdr3_nt: TGTGCCAGCAGTGAGAGTCCCCCCCTGTCAGGGTTCAATCAGCCCCAGCATTTT
cdr3_aa: CASSESPPLSGFNQPQHF

v_call: TRBV7-9
clone_size: once
d_call: -
j_call: TRBJ1-3
cdr3_nt: TGTGCCGGTGACACCTCTGGAAACACCATATATTTT
cdr3_aa: CAGDTSGNTIYF

v_call: TRBV21-1
clone_size: once
d_call: -
j_call: TRBJ2-1
cdr3_nt: TGTGCCAGCAGCAAAGATGGGGGGGTTAGCTCCTACAATGAGCAGTTCTTC
cdr3_aa: CASSKDGGVSSYNEQFF

v_call: TRBV5-8
clone_size: -
d_call: TRBD1
j_call: TRBJ2-1
cdr3_nt: TGTGCCAGCAGCTCAGGGGGCGACTTGTATGAGCAGTTCTTC
cdr3_aa: CASSSGGDLYEQFF

v_call: TRBV19
clone_size: -
d_call: -
j_call: TRBJ2-2
cdr3_nt: TGTGCCAGTAGTATCCCAGGGACCGGGGAGCTGTTTTTT
cdr3_aa: CASSIPGTGELFF

v_call: TRBV24-1
clone_size: -
d_call: -
j_call: TRBJ2-3
cdr3_nt: TGTGCCACCGGAGGGGCTAACACAGATACGCAGTATTTT
cdr3_aa: CATGGANTDTQYF

v_call: TRBV15
clone_size: -
d_call: -
j_call: TRBJ2-6
cdr3_nt: TGTGCCACCAGCAGAGATAAGGAGGGGAAGAGCTCTGGGGCCAACGTCCTGACTTTC
cdr3_aa: CATSRDKEGKSSGANVLTF

v_call: TRBV9
clone_size: -
d_call: TRBD2
j_call: TRBJ2-3
cdr3_nt: TGTGCCAGCAGCGTAGGACTAGCGGGAAGGAGAGTGGTAGATACGCAGTATTTT
cdr3_aa: CASSVGLAGRRVVDTQYF

v_call: TRBV28
clone_size: -
d_call: -
j_call: TRBJ1-2
cdr3_nt: TGTGCCAGCAGTTTGGGAGTGGGTGGCTACACCTTC
cdr3_aa: CASSLGVGGYTF

v_call: TRBV12-5
clone_size: -
d_call: -
j_call: TRBJ2-2
cdr3_nt: TGTGCTAGTGGGCTAGAGGTAAACACCGGGGAGCTGTTTTTT
cdr3_aa: CASGLEVNTGELFF

v_call: TRBV2
clone_size: -
d_call: -
j_call: TRBJ2-7
cdr3_nt: TGTGCCAGCAAGGGGAACCAGGACGAGCAGTACTTC
cdr3_aa: CASKGNQDEQYF